This T cell receptor (beta chain) comes out of a study of blood T cell repertoires in COVID-19 (dated by TCRdb to about 2020). About the investigation overall: Samples from collaborators originated in the United States, Italy and Spain and spanned both the acute and convalescent phases of COVID-19. The material from the prospective study consisted of cDNA or gDNA derived from T cells, B-cell-depleted T cells, or PBMCs. The dataset comprised deeply sampled blood TCRbeta repertoires from subjects exposed to, actively infected with, or recovered from COVID-19. The repertoires were made available in a free public database intended to serve as a resource for research on the immune response to SARS-CoV-2. The samples were drawn from two sources: the first 160 participants of the ongoing ImmuneRACE study, and 1,200 or so subjects contributed by 6 global collaborators. The sample metadata nearly always contained a de-identified subject ID, COVID-19 status, age in years and sex. HLA class I and class II types, where available, came from metadata supplied by the sample provider rather than from assay-based typing. Beyond this particular receptor, the publication reports: The quantity of clinical and demographic metadata differed by source and by participant and was supplied without curation.

With respect to this clone: This clone's antigen is unknown. No clone much larger than this one lies a single base away; base qualities are absent.

Trimming at the junction amounts to 2 bases on V and 5 bases on J, and the germline ends lie 14 bases apart. Reading from cysteine to phenylalanine, the CDR3 counts 16 amino acids. Only the CDR3 DNA stays, 48 bases, in frame from base 1. The germline V gene specifies SGHRS as CDR1 and YFSETQ as CDR2. Whole blood was collected in K2EDTA tubes by collaborating institutions according to the institutions' own protocols. Collaborator samples were shipped for TCRbeta analysis as frozen whole blood, isolated PBMCs, or DNA extracted from either sample type. The immunoSEQ Assay, a bias-controlled multiplex PCR, was used to amplify TCRbeta CDR3 regions from genomic DNA. The source study handled its data this way. Within the assay, amplification of reference gene primers was used to estimate how many nucleated cells each sample contained. Sequence reads were collapsed and filtered to measure the absolute abundance of every unique TCRbeta CDR3 rearrangement. For each sample, productive Simpson clonality was calculated as the square root of Simpson's diversity index over productive rearrangements. TCRdb took this table from immuneACCESS and kept in-frame rearrangements with V and J called. Such tables lack part of the clones; where checked against another copy, unresolved V genes explain under half of the gap, and the rest is unexplained. That table supplies the V and J calls and clone size; D and trimming were determined from the DNA. The sample includes more than 100,000 clones, with approximately 80% observed a single time. About a sixth of the sample goes to the ten largest clones.

The sequence is built from TRBV5-1 and TRBJ1-6; a weak D assignment points to TRBD1 (6 bases agree). The TCR comes from a woman aged 45-60 years with acute or convalescent COVID-19. Source material: peripheral blood. Read as DNA, the sequence is TGCGCCAGCAGCTTCAGGGGTCCCACCGATAATTCACCCCTCCACTTT. This gives the protein CASSFRGPTDNSPLHF.